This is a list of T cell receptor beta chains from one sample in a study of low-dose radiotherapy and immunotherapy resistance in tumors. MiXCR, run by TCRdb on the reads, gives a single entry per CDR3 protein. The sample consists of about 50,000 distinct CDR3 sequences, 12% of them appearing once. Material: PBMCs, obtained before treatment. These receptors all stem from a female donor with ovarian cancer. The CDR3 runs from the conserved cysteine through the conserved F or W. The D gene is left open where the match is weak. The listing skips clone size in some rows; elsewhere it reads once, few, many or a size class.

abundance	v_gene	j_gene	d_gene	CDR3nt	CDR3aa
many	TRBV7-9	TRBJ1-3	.	TGTGCCAGCAGCTGGGGCTCACCCACCTCTGGAAACACCATATATTTT	CASSWGSPTSGNTIYF
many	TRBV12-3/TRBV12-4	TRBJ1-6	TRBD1	TGTGCCAGCAGTATGGACAGGGGTTCACCCCTCCACTTT	CASSMDRGSPLHF
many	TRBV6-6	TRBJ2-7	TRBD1	TGTGCCAGCAGTTACTCCGGGACAGATTTCGGCGAGCAGTACTTC	CASSYSGTDFGEQYF
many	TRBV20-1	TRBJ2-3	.	TGCAGTGCTAGAAGGACAGGCACAGATACGCAGTATTTT	CSARRTGTDTQYF
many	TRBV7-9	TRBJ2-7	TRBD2	TGTGCCAGCACCGGTTATGGGGGGGCCTACGAGCAGTACTTC	CASTGYGGAYEQYF
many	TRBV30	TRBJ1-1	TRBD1	TGTGCCTGGAGACGGGCCGGGACAGCGAACACTGAAGCTTTCTTT	CAWRRAGTANTEAFF
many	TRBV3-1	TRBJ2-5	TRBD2	TGTGCCAGCAGCCAATGGGGGGGGGAGGAGACCCAGTACTTC	CASSQWGGEETQYF
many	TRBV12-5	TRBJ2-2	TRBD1	TGTGCTAGTGGTACCTGGACAGGTGGCACCGGGGAGCTGTTTTTT	CASGTWTGGTGELFF
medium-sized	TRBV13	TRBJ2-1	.	TGTGCCAGCAGGCGCCAGGGGAGGAGGAATGAGCAGTTCTTC	CASRRQGRRNEQFF
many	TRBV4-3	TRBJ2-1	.	TGCGCCAGCAGCCAAGGGGGGGCAGGGTCCTACAATGAGCAGTTCTTC	CASSQGGAGSYNEQFF
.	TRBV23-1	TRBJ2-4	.	TGCGCCAGCATCCCCGGAGGGCTCTCCTACAATGAGCAGTACTTC	CASIPGGLSYNEQYF
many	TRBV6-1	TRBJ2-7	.	TGTGCCAGCTTCGGGGTCTCCTACGAGCAGTACTTC	CASFGVSYEQYF